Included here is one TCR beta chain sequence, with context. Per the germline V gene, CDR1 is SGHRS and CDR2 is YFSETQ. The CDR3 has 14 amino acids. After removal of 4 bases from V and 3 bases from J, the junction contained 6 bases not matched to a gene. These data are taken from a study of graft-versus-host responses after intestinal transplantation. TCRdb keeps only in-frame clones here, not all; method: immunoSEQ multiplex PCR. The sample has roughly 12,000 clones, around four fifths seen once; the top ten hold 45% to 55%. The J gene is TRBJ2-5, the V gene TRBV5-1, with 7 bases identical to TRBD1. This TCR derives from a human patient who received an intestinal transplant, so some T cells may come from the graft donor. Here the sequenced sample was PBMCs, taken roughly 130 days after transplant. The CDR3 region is CASSIGQAEETQYF. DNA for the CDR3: TGCGCCAGCAGCATAGGACAGGCTGAAGAGACCCAGTACTTC.